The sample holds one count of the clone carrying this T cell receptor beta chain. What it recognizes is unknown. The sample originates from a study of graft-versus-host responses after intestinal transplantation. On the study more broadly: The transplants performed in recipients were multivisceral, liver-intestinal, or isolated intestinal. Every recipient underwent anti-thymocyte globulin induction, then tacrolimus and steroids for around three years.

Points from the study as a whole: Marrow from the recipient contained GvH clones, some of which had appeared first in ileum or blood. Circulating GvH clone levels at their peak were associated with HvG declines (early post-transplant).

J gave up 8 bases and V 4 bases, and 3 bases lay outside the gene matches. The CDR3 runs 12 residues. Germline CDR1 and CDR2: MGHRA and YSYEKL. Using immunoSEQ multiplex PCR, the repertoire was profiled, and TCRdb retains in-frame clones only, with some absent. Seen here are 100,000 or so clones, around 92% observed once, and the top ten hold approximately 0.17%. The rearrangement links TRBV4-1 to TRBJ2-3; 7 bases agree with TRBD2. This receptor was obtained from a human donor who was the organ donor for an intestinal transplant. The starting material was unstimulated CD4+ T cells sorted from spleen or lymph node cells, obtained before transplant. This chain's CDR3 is CASSLSGGTQYF. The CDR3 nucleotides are TGCGCCAGCAGCCTCTCGGGGGGTACGCAGTATTTT.